The next 32 T cell receptor beta chains were all read from a single sample in a study of shared clonotypes between healthy human individuals. Method: immunoSEQ multiplex PCR; TCRdb's copy keeps in-frame clones and lacks some. In the table there are approximately 510,000 clones, approximately 85% of which are singletons. Sequencing was performed on PBMCs. Receptors were obtained from a woman between 40 and 55 years old in good health. Some clones in this sample may be carry-over from other donors' samples.

The chain is built from TRBV18 and TRBJ2-1; 9 bases match TRBD2. The V and J ends lost 2 bases and 10 bases, in that order; junction bases with no gene match: 15. The CDR3 is 17 residues long. Germline V gene sequence: CDR1 KGHSH, CDR2 LQKENI. This CDR3 is CASSPSEAGGQSGEQFF. The DNA of the CDR3 is TGTGCCAGCTCACCAAGCGAAGCGGGAGGCCAGTCGGGGGAGCAGTTCTTC.

This clone has only a few counts. The rearrangement joins TRBV7-9 to TRBJ2-5; 8 bases are shared with TRBD2. The J call is doubtful: the DNA matches TRBJ2-7 better. Germline CDR1 SEHNR, CDR2 FQNEAQ (reference sequence). The CDR3 spans 15 residues. The DNA for the CDR3 is TGTGCCAGCAGCCCTAGCGGGTTGAGCTCCTACGAGCAGTACTTC. It encodes CASSPSGLSSYEQYF.

This clone was found a few times. The chain has TRBV19 and TRBJ1-1; D unclear. This CDR3 region has 14 residues. Germline CDR1 LNHDA, CDR2 SQIVND (reference sequence). V was trimmed by 1 base and J by 4 bases, leaving 10 bases between them. CDR3 region: CASSIGDLPTEAFF. The DNA of the CDR3 is TGTGCCAGTAGTATAGGGGATCTTCCCACTGAAGCTTTCTTT.

Only one count was recorded for this clone. Other nucleotide sequences from this sample produce the same CDR3. The chain uses TRBV18 and TRBJ2-3, with TRBD2 as a possible D gene (5 bases). CDR3 length: 15 residues. V lost 0 bases and J lost 1, with 8 bases in between. The V gene's germline CDR1 is KGHSH and CDR2 LQKENI. The CDR3: CASSPPGLRTDTQYF. The CDR3 coding sequence is TGTGCCAGCTCACCACCCGGACTGCGCACAGATACGCAGTATTTT.

J is TRBJ2-3 and V is TRBV18, with D unresolved. Germline CDR1 reads KGHSH; CDR2 reads LQKENI. This CDR3 is 12 amino acids long. The V and J ends lost 0 bases and 4 bases respectively, with 2 bases between them. CDR3 in amino acids: CASSPPSDTQYF. The CDR3 coding sequence is TGTGCCAGCTCACCACCGTCAGATACGCAGTATTTT.

V is TRBV25-1 and J is TRBJ2-1; no definite D call. Germline V lookup: CDR1 MGHDK, CDR2 SYGVNS. Trimming took off 5 bases at V and 6 bases at J, with 23 bases between the two ends. This CDR3 contains 17 residues. CDR3 sequence: CASSTPGLRSGFNEQFF. DNA of the CDR3: TGTGCCAGCAGTACCCCCGGTCTCCGAAGTGGTTTCAATGAGCAGTTCTTC.

The chain uses TRBV10-1 and TRBJ2-1; the D gene is possibly TRBD2 (6 bases). V dropped 5 bases and J dropped 10 bases, with 15 bases sitting between them. There are 13 residues in the CDR3. Germline V gives CDR1 WNHNN, CDR2 SYGVQD (reference sequence). The CDR3 DNA reads as TGCGCCAGCAGTAGCCCAACGGGGAGGGAGCAGTTCTTC. It yields the protein CASSSPTGREQFF.

The rearrangement links TRBV7-6 to TRBJ2-7; TRBD2 aligns across 8 bases. This CDR3 region has 15 residues. V trimming: 3 bases; J trimming: 0 bases; junction bases outside the gene matches: 4. Germline V gene lookup returns CDR1 SGHVS and CDR2 FNYEAQ. The CDR3 loop is CASSFQSGGSYEQYF. For the CDR3, the DNA is TGTGCCAGCAGCTTCCAGAGCGGGGGCTCCTACGAGCAGTACTTC.

The chain joins TRBV19 to TRBJ1-5, with D uncertain. The CDR3 is 17 residues long. Trimming left V 2 bases short and J 2 bases short, with 16 bases between. Per the germline V gene, CDR1 is LNHDA and CDR2 is SQIVND (reference sequence). CDR3 residues: CASSIFVGVEGNQPQHF. CDR3 nucleotide sequence: TGTGCCAGTAGTATATTCGTCGGGGTGGAGGGCAATCAGCCCCAGCATTTT.

The chain joins TRBV30 to TRBJ2-5; D gene unclear. Trimming took off 1 base at V and 1 base at J, with 10 bases between the two ends. In germline, CDR1 is GTSNPN, CDR2 SVGIG (reference sequence). The CDR3 length is 14 residues. The CDR3 coding sequence is TGTGCCTGGAGTGATAGGCGCTTCCAAGAGACCCAGTACTTC. It encodes CAWSDRRFQETQYF.

V and J are TRBV10-3 and TRBJ1-1, with D possibly TRBD1 on 5 matching bases. The CDR3 consists of 12 residues. Trimming removed 4 bases at V and 5 bases at J, with 8 bases between. The germline V gene encodes CDR1 ENHRY and CDR2 SYGVKD. The CDR3 loop is CAISVGQTEAFF. In DNA, the CDR3 is TGTGCCATCAGTGTGGGGCAAACTGAAGCTTTCTTT.

This clone has a single count. This rearrangement joins TRBV11-2 to TRBJ2-5; 7 bases agree with TRBD1. Germline loops: CDR1 SGHAT, CDR2 FQNNGV. V lost 7 bases, J lost 1 base, and 3 bases stayed unmatched. CDR3 length equals 13 residues. The CDR3 DNA sequence: TGTGCCAGCAACCCAGGGGGCCAAGAGACCCAGTACTTC. Translation gives CASNPGGQETQYF.

The rearrangement links TRBV5-5 to TRBJ1-2, with D perhaps matching TRBD1 (5 bases). Germline V gene data show CDR1 as SGHKS and CDR2 as YYEKEE (reference sequence). This CDR3 is built from 15 residues. The V gene lost 0 bases and the J gene lost 2 bases, with 11 bases spanning the gap. CDR3 amino acids: CASSLAGTQNYGYTF. CDR3 DNA: TGTGCCAGCAGCTTGGCCGGGACCCAGAACTATGGCTACACCTTC.

The chain couples TRBV29-1 to TRBJ2-1, with TRBD2 matching 8 bases. V lost 7 bases, J lost 0 bases, and 17 bases stayed unmatched. CDR3 size: 18 residues. CDR1 SQVTM and CDR2 ANQGSEA come from the germline V gene. In nucleotides, the CDR3 is TGCAGCGCCCGTGATATGTCGGGAGGGCTTCACTCCTACAATGAGCAGTTCTTC. The encoded protein is CSARDMSGGLHSYNEQFF.

In its sample, this clone was seen a few times. This sequence joins TRBV4-2 and TRBJ2-7, with TRBD2 matching 8 bases. Germline loops: CDR1 LGHNA, CDR2 YNFKEQ. The CDR3 consists of 16 residues. J gave up 0 bases and V 1 base, and 5 bases lay outside the gene matches. Here the CDR3 reads CASSQVLAGSSYEQYF. The DNA of the CDR3 is TGTGCCAGCAGCCAAGTTTTAGCGGGGAGCTCCTACGAGCAGTACTTC.

The chain recombines TRBV5-1 with TRBJ2-3; no clear D. Germline V gene sequence: CDR1 SGHRS, CDR2 YFSETQ. The V end was cut by 9 bases, the J end by 4 bases, with 15 bases between. The CDR3 runs to 13 residues. The CDR3 DNA reads TGCGCCACCCACAGTGGCCTCTCAGATACGCAGTATTTT. Its translation: CATHSGLSDTQYF.

This clone showed up many times. The chain joins TRBV5-6 to TRBJ2-2; no clear D. V shed 2 bases and J shed 4 bases, with 6 bases lying between them. Germline assignment: CDR1 SGHDT and CDR2 YYEEEE. The CDR3 covers 13 residues. For the CDR3, the DNA is TGTGCCAGCAGCTTTGTTATCACCGGGGAGCTGTTTTTT. Translation: CASSFVITGELFF.

The genes are TRBV5-4 and TRBJ2-1; perhaps TRBD2 as D (5 bases). Germline assignment: CDR1 SGHNT and CDR2 YYREEE (reference sequence). Trimming cost V 4 bases and J 2 bases, with 13 bases left between them. The CDR3 is 15 amino acids. The CDR3 bases are TGTGCCAGCAGCCCCGTTCCGGGGACCTACAATGAGCAGTTCTTC. Amino acid sequence: CASSPVPGTYNEQFF. The full variable domain, its missing parts supplied by reference TRBV5-4 and TRBJ2-1, is ETGVTQSPTHLIKTRGQQVTLRCSSQSGHNTVSWYQQALGQGPQFIFQYYREEENGRGNFPPRFSGLQFPNYSSELNVNALELDDSALYLCASSPVPGTYNEQFFGPGTRLTVL.

In its sample, this clone was seen once. The V call is TRBV7-6, the J call TRBJ2-5; D remains ambiguous. V shed 1 base and J shed 4 bases, with 7 bases lying between them. The CDR3 is 13 residues long. In germline, CDR1 is SGHVS, CDR2 FNYEAQ. The CDR3 spells CASSLETGETQYF. Written as DNA, the CDR3 is TGTGCCAGCAGCTTAGAAACGGGAGAGACCCAGTACTTC. Combining the CDR3 with reference TRBV7-6 and TRBJ2-5 gives the whole variable domain GAGVSQSPRYKVTKRGQDVALRCDPISGHVSLYWYRQALGQGPEFLTYFNYEAQQDKSGLPNDRFSAERPEGSISTLTIQRTEQRDSAMYRCASSLETGETQYFGPGTRLLVL.

The rearrangement uses TRBV27 and TRBJ2-5; D gene ambiguous. CDR3 length equals 14 residues. The germline gives CDR1 MNHEY, CDR2 SMNVEV (reference sequence). V was cut by 5 bases and J by 4 bases, with 14 bases left in between. The CDR3 DNA reads TGTGCCAGCAGTCCACGACAAATAGGAGAGACCCAGTACTTC. Translating it yields CASSPRQIGETQYF.

The table lists this clone with many counts. This sequence joins TRBV7-6 and TRBJ1-1; D is perhaps TRBD1 (5 bases). From germline, CDR1 is SGHVS and CDR2 FNYEAQ. This CDR3 is built from 13 residues. V lost 5 bases and J 7 bases, leaving 14 bases between the germline ends. The CDR3 sequence: CASSLLTESEAFF. Here the CDR3 DNA reads TGTGCCAGCAGCCTACTGACAGAAAGTGAAGCTTTCTTT.

This clone turned up a few times. Other DNA sequences from this sample encode an identical CDR3 as well. The chain recombines TRBV10-3 with TRBJ1-1; TRBD1 matches at 8 bases. Germline loops: CDR1 ENHRY, CDR2 SYGVKD. With 5 bases clipped from V and 4 bases from J, the junction kept 3 bases outside the gene matches. This CDR3 is 13 amino acids long. CDR3 bases: TGTGCCATCAGTCCTGGGACAGGCACTGAAGCTTTCTTT. It specifies CAISPGTGTEAFF.

The chain is built from TRBV5-6 and TRBJ2-1; 10 bases align to TRBD2. V trimming: 4 bases; J trimming: 4 bases; junction bases outside the gene matches: 5. This CDR3 contains 15 residues. The germline V gene encodes CDR1 SGHDT and CDR2 YYEEEE. The CDR3 spells CASSRPTSGYNEQFF. In nucleotides, the CDR3 is TGTGCCAGCAGCAGACCGACTAGCGGGTACAATGAGCAGTTCTTC.

This chain connects TRBV7-3 to TRBJ2-1, with D perhaps TRBD2 (6 bases). CDR3 size: 14 residues. Trimming removed 4 bases at V and 5 bases at J, with 12 bases between. Germline V gene data show CDR1 as SGHTA and CDR2 as FQGTGA. CDR3 sequence reads: CASSSKRANNEQFF. CDR3 DNA: TGTGCCAGCAGCTCGAAGCGGGCTAACAATGAGCAGTTCTTC. Together with reference TRBV7-3 and TRBJ2-1, the CDR3 gives the full variable domain: GAGVSQTPSNKVTEKGKYVELRCDPISGHTALYWYRQSLGQGPEFLIYFQGTGAADDSGLPNDRFFAVRPEGSVSTLKIQRTERGDSAVYLCASSSKRANNEQFFGPGTRLTVL.

The chain uses TRBV5-1 and TRBJ2-5; 9 bases fit TRBD2. The CDR3 runs to 16 residues. V shed 0 bases and J 0 bases; nucleotides not matched to a gene: 3. Germline CDR1 SGHRS, CDR2 YFSETQ. This chain's CDR3 is CASSLATSGYQETQYF. The CDR3 DNA follows: TGCGCCAGCAGCTTGGCCACTAGCGGGTACCAAGAGACCCAGTACTTC.

V gene TRBV5-1 combines with J gene TRBJ2-1; 11 bases are shared with TRBD2. Germline loops: CDR1 SGHRS, CDR2 YFSETQ. This CDR3 comprises 17 residues. Trimming took 4 bases from V and 7 from J; bases not matched to a gene: 13. The chain's CDR3 is CASSPVYTSGRGNEQFF. CDR3 sequence (DNA): TGCGCCAGCAGCCCCGTTTACACTAGCGGGAGAGGAAATGAGCAGTTCTTC.

This clone was counted a single time. V and J are TRBV19 and TRBJ2-5; D gene ambiguous. Germline CDR1 LNHDA, CDR2 SQIVND (reference sequence). This CDR3 is 14 amino acids long. Trimming took 2 bases from V and 1 from J, leaving 8 bases between them. The CDR3 region is CASSIKLLQETQYF. CDR3 coding DNA: TGTGCCAGTAGTATAAAGCTCCTCCAAGAGACCCAGTACTTC.

This chain connects TRBV25-1 to TRBJ1-1; possibly TRBD1 for D (6 bases). Trimming took off 3 bases at V and 5 bases at J, with 10 bases between the two ends. There are 13 residues in the CDR3. Germline values: CDR1 MGHDK, CDR2 SYGVNS. The CDR3 protein is CASSEAGATEAFF. CDR3 coding DNA: TGTGCCAGCAGTGAGGCAGGGGCAACTGAAGCTTTCTTT.

On this clone itself: A far larger clone is only one base removed, so a read error is likely. At the DNA level, this CDR3 is encoded by other sequences in the same sample as well. This sequence joins TRBV6-6 and TRBJ2-6, with unresolved D. Trimming cost V 0 bases and J 1 base, with 1 base left between them. The CDR3 sequence is 14 residues long. CDR1 and CDR2 (germline): MNHNY, SVGAGI (reference sequence). The CDR3: CASSYSSGANVLTF. CDR3 nucleotide sequence: TGTGCCAGCAGTTACTCGTCTGGGGCCAACGTCCTGACTTTC.

This clone was detected only a few times. The chain uses TRBV5-4 and TRBJ2-3; D perhaps matches TRBD2 (5 bases). Trimming removed 4 bases from V and 0 bases from J, with 15 bases in between. The germline CDR1 and CDR2 sequences are SGHNT and YYREEE (reference sequence). The CDR3 runs to 16 residues. The CDR3 DNA sequence: TGTGCCAGCAGCCTAAAGCGGTTACCTAGCACAGATACGCAGTATTTT. Translating gives CASSLKRLPSTDTQYF.

V is TRBV7-3 and J is TRBJ2-5, with D possibly called TRBD1 or TRBD2 (6 bases each). Germline lookup yields CDR1 SGHTA and CDR2 FQGTGA. The CDR3 is 15 amino acids. The ends were cut back, 3 bases at V and 4 bases at J, with 15 bases in the middle. The DNA for the CDR3 is TGTGCCAGCAGCTTCGTTCTTGGGGGGCCAGAGACCCAGTACTTC. The encoded protein is CASSFVLGGPETQYF.

CDR3: CASSFPTLTGSAEAFF. The CDR3 DNA reads TGTGCCAGCAGCTTCCCGACACTGACAGGTTCCGCTGAAGCTTTCTTT. V gene TRBV7-2 combines with J gene TRBJ1-1; D perhaps matches TRBD1 (6 bases). This CDR3 is 16 amino acids long. Germline V CDR1 and CDR2: SGHTA, FQGNSA. V was cut by 3 bases and J by 6 bases, with 20 bases left in between.